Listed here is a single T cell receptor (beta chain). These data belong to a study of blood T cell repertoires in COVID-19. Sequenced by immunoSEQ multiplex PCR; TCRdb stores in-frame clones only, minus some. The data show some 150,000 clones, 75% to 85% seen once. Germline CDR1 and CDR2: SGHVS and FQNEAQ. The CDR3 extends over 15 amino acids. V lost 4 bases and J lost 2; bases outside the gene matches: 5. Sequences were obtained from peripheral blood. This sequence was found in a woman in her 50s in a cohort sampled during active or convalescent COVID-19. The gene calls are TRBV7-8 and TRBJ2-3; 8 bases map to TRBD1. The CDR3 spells CASSSRTGITDTQYF. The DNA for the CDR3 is TGTGCCAGCAGCTCTCGGACAGGGATCACAGATACGCAGTATTTT.